This T cell receptor beta chain emerged from a study of blood T cell repertoires in COVID-19. The CDR3 runs 14 residues. Germline V gene sequence: CDR1 KGHSH, CDR2 LQKENI. Trimming cost V 3 bases and J 9 bases, with 15 bases left between them. Libraries were prepared by immunoSEQ multiplex PCR; TCRdb keeps only in-frame clonotypes and omits some of them. This table has about 300,000 clones, about nine tenths appearing once. Sequenced material: peripheral blood. The genes are TRBV18 and TRBJ2-1; a weak D match, TRBD2 (7 bases). The receptor was isolated from a woman in her twenties or thirties with COVID-19, enrolled during active disease. The DNA for the CDR3 is TGTGCCAGCTCACCTCAGGCAGGGGAGGGTGAGCAGTTCTTC. Protein sequence: CASSPQAGEGEQFF.